The rows below give T cell receptor beta chains drawn from one sample of a study of radiotherapy plus CTLA-4 blockade in lung cancer. Assay: immunoSEQ multiplex PCR; the TCRdb copy retains only in-frame clones and omits some. There are about 88,000 clones in the sample; around 72% occur only once, and over 12% lies in the top ten. The sequenced sample was peripheral blood, obtained from a patient treated with radiotherapy plus ipilimumab. All receptors come from a human donor with non-small cell lung cancer that progressed on radiotherapy plus ipilimumab. CDR3s include the opening cysteine and the closing phenylalanine or tryptophan. Fields, in order: J gene, D gene, V gene, clone size, CDR3 protein. D genes are given only for firm matches. Clone size is given for some rows only: seen once, a few or many times, or a class if the clone is expanded.

j_call: TRBJ1-1
d_call: -
v_call: TRBV27
clone_size: -
cdr3_aa: CASSGGIIAFF

j_call: TRBJ1-6
d_call: -
v_call: TRBV18
clone_size: -
cdr3_aa: CASSPGTPNNSPLHF

j_call: TRBJ2-7
d_call: TRBD1
v_call: TRBV7-6
clone_size: -
cdr3_aa: CASSPDRDPYEQYF

j_call: TRBJ2-5
d_call: TRBD2
v_call: TRBV27
clone_size: -
cdr3_aa: CASSLRTSGRIGETQYF

j_call: TRBJ2-7
d_call: -
v_call: TRBV5-1
clone_size: -
cdr3_aa: CASSATSSYEQYF

j_call: TRBJ2-2
d_call: TRBD2
v_call: TRBV10-1
clone_size: few
cdr3_aa: CASSPGTSPGELFF

j_call: TRBJ2-1
d_call: -
v_call: TRBV9
clone_size: -
cdr3_aa: CASSVEASSYNEQFF

j_call: TRBJ1-1
d_call: TRBD1
v_call: TRBV5-1
clone_size: -
cdr3_aa: CASSPSTGQGVGTEAFF

j_call: TRBJ2-1
d_call: TRBD2
v_call: TRBV2
clone_size: -
cdr3_aa: CASSEFGRAAVEQFF

j_call: TRBJ1-1
d_call: -
v_call: TRBV2
clone_size: -
cdr3_aa: CATEQLLNTEAFF

j_call: TRBJ2-1
d_call: TRBD2
v_call: TRBV29-1
clone_size: -
cdr3_aa: CSVEGLGGTTFYNEQFF

j_call: TRBJ2-3
d_call: -
v_call: TRBV29-1
clone_size: once
cdr3_aa: CSVETTDTQYF

j_call: TRBJ2-3
d_call: TRBD1
v_call: TRBV11-2
clone_size: -
cdr3_aa: CASSLEGTGAASTDTQYF

j_call: TRBJ1-5
d_call: -
v_call: TRBV19
clone_size: -
cdr3_aa: CASSPRTVYSNQPQHF

j_call: TRBJ1-4
d_call: -
v_call: TRBV29-1
clone_size: -
cdr3_aa: CSARRWGNEKLFF

j_call: TRBJ2-7
d_call: -
v_call: TRBV7-9
clone_size: -
cdr3_aa: CASSPPTDEQYF

j_call: TRBJ2-7
d_call: -
v_call: TRBV7-6
clone_size: -
cdr3_aa: CASSSPDGLSSYEQYF

j_call: TRBJ1-2
d_call: -
v_call: TRBV19
clone_size: -
cdr3_aa: CASSTVYNYGYTF

j_call: TRBJ2-7
d_call: -
v_call: TRBV11-2
clone_size: -
cdr3_aa: CASSLGPPGSSYEQYF

j_call: TRBJ1-1
d_call: -
v_call: TRBV9
clone_size: -
cdr3_aa: CASSVEGGTEAFF

j_call: TRBJ2-3
d_call: -
v_call: TRBV5-4
clone_size: -
cdr3_aa: CASSFGTDTQYF

j_call: TRBJ2-2
d_call: -
v_call: TRBV9
clone_size: -
cdr3_aa: CASSAGGPSAGGELFF

j_call: TRBJ2-1
d_call: TRBD2
v_call: TRBV5-4
clone_size: -
cdr3_aa: CASSLSLAGGSEQFF

j_call: TRBJ2-1
d_call: -
v_call: TRBV4-1
clone_size: -
cdr3_aa: CASSPDHSGTNEQFF

j_call: TRBJ2-7
d_call: TRBD1
v_call: TRBV5-1
clone_size: once
cdr3_aa: CASSPRQGTPYEQYF

j_call: TRBJ2-1
d_call: -
v_call: TRBV2
clone_size: -
cdr3_aa: CASSEGNAASYNEQFF

j_call: TRBJ1-6
d_call: -
v_call: TRBV6-1
clone_size: -
cdr3_aa: CASSGLGALDSPLHF

j_call: TRBJ2-4
d_call: TRBD1
v_call: TRBV28
clone_size: -
cdr3_aa: CASSFDRAGVLAKNIQYF

j_call: TRBJ1-6
d_call: -
v_call: TRBV4-2
clone_size: -
cdr3_aa: CASSQGTADNSPLHF

j_call: TRBJ1-1
d_call: -
v_call: TRBV7-9
clone_size: -
cdr3_aa: CASSLDRNTEAFF

j_call: TRBJ1-2
d_call: -
v_call: TRBV6-5
clone_size: few
cdr3_aa: CASSYRQELNYGYTF

j_call: TRBJ1-5
d_call: -
v_call: TRBV2
clone_size: -
cdr3_aa: CASRRSTIVRSNQPQHF

j_call: TRBJ1-3
d_call: -
v_call: TRBV19
clone_size: -
cdr3_aa: CASGRQNSGNTIYF

j_call: TRBJ2-7
d_call: TRBD1
v_call: TRBV5-1
clone_size: -
cdr3_aa: CASSLGAGQGATTKGYF

j_call: TRBJ2-1
d_call: TRBD2
v_call: TRBV9
clone_size: -
cdr3_aa: CASSVLLSGGVDEQFF

j_call: TRBJ2-7
d_call: TRBD2
v_call: TRBV7-2
clone_size: -
cdr3_aa: CASSPLGGKVWDEQYF

j_call: TRBJ1-1
d_call: -
v_call: TRBV10-3
clone_size: -
cdr3_aa: CATRQTPMNTEAFF

j_call: TRBJ2-7
d_call: -
v_call: TRBV27
clone_size: -
cdr3_aa: CASRLGTYEQYF

j_call: TRBJ1-5
d_call: -
v_call: TRBV7-9
clone_size: -
cdr3_aa: CASSAQGSNQPQHF

j_call: TRBJ1-2
d_call: -
v_call: TRBV7-2
clone_size: -
cdr3_aa: CASSDRRGDQGYTF

j_call: TRBJ1-4
d_call: TRBD1
v_call: TRBV7-9
clone_size: -
cdr3_aa: CASSPTGTGATNEKLFF